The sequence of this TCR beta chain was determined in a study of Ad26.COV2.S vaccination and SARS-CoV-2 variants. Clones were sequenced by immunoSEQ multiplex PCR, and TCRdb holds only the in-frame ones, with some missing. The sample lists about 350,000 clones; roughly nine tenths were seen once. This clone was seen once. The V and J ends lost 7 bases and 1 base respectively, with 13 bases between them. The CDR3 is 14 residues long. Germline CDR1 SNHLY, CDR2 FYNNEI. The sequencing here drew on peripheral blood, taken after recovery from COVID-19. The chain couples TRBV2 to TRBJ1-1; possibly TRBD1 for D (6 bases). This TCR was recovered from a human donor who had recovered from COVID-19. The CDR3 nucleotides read TGTGCCAGCACACACAGGGCCCCGAACACTGAAGCTTTCTTT. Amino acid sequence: CASTHRAPNTEAFF.